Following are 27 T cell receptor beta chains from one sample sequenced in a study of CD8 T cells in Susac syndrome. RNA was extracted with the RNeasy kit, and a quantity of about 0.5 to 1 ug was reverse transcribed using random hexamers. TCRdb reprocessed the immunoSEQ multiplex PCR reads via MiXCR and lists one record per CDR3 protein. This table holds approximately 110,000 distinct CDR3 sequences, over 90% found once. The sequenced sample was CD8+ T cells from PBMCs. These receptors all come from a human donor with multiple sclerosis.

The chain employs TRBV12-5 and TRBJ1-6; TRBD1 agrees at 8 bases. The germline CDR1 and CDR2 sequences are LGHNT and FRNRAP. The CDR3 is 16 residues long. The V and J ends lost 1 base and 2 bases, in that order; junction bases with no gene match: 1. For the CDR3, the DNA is TGTGCTAGTGGTTTGGACAGGGGGACCTATAATTCACCCCTCCACTTT. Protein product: CASGLDRGTYNSPLHF. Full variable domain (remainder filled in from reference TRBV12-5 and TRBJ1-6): DARVTQTPRHKVTEMGQEVTMRCQPILGHNTVFWYRQTMMQGLELLAYFRNRAPLDDSGMPKDRFSAEMPDATLATLKIQPSEPRDSAVYFCASGLDRGTYNSPLHFGNGTRLTVT.

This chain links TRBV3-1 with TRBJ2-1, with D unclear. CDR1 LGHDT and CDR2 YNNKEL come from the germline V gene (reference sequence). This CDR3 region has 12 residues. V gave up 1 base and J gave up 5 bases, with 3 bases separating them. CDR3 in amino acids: CASSQAHNEQFF. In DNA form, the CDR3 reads TGTGCCAGCAGCCAAGCCCACAATGAGCAGTTCTTC.

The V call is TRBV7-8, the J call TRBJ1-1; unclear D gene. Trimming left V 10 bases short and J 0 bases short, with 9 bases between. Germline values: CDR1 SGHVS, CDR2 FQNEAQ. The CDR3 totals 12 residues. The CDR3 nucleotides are TGTGCCACCATGCTGTTGAACACTGAAGCTTTCTTT. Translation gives CATMLLNTEAFF.

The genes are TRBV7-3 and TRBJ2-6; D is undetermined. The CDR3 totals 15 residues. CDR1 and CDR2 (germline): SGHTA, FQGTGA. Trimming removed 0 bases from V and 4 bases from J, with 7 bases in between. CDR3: CASSLTRSGANVLTF. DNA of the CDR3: TGTGCCAGCAGCTTAACGCGCTCGGGGGCCAACGTCCTGACTTTC.

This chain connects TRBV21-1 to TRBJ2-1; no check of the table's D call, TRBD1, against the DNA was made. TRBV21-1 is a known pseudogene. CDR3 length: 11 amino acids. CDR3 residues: CASTPDRDPFF. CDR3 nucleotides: TGTGCCAGCACCCCTGACAGGGATCCGTTCTTC.

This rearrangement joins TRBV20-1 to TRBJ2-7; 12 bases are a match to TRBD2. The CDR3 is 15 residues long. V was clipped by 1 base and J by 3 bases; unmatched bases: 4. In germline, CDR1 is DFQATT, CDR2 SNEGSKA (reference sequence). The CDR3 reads CSARVRLAGDYEQYV. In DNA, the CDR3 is TGCAGTGCTAGAGTCCGACTAGCGGGAGACTACGAGCAGTACGTC.

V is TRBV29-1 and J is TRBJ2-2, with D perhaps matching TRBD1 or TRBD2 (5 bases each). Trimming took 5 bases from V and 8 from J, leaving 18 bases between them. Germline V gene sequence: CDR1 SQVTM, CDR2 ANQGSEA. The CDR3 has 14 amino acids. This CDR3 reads CSVRLGAGSGELFF. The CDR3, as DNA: TGCAGCGTTCGCCTCGGGGCAGGGTCGGGGGAGCTGTTTTTT.

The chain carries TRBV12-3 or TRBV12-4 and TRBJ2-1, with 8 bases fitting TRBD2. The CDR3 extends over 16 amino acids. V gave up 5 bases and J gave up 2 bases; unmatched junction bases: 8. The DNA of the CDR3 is TGTGCCAGCAGTCCGGGGGGTAGCGGGACCTACAATGAGCAGTTCTTC. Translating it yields CASSPGGSGTYNEQFF.

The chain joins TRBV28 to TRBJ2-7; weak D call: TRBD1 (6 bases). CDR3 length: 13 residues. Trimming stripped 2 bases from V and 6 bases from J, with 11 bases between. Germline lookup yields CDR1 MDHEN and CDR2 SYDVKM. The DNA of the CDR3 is TGTGCCAGCAGTTTAACCCGGACAGCCGAGCAGTACTTC. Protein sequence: CASSLTRTAEQYF.

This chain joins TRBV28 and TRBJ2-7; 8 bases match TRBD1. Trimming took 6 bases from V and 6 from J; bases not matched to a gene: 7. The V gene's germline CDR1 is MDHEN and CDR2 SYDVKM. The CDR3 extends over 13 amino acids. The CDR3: CASRRTGSTEQYF. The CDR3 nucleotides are TGTGCCAGCAGGCGGACAGGGTCTACCGAGCAGTACTTC.

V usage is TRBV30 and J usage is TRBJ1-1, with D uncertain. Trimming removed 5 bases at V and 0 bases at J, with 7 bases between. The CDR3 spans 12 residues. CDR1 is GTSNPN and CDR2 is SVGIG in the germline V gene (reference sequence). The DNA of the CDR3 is TGTGCCTGGTGGACGGTGAACACTGAAGCTTTCTTT. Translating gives CAWWTVNTEAFF.

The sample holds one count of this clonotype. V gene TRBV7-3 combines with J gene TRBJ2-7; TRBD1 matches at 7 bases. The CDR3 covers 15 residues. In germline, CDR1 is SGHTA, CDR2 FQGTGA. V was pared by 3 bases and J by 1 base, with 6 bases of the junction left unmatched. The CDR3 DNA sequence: TGTGCCAGCAGCTTGGGACAGAGAAATTCCTACGAGCAGTACTTC. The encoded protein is CASSLGQRNSYEQYF. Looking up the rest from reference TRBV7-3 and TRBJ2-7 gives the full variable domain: GAGVSQTPSNKVTEKGKYVELRCDPISGHTALYWYRQSLGQGPEFLIYFQGTGAADDSGLPNDRFFAVRPEGSVSTLKIQRTERGDSAVYLCASSLGQRNSYEQYFGPGTRLTVT.

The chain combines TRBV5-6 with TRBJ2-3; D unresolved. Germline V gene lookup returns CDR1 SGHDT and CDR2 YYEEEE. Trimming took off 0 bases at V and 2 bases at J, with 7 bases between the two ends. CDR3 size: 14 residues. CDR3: CASSLAHLTDTQYF. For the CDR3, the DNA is TGTGCCAGCAGCTTGGCACATCTCACAGATACGCAGTATTTT.

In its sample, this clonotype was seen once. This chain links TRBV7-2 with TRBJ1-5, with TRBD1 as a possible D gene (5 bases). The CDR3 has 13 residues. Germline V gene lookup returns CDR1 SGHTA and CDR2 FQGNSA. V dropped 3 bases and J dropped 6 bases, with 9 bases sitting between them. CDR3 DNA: TGTGCCAGCAGCTTTGGGGGTATTCAGCCCCAGCATTTT. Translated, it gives CASSFGGIQPQHF.

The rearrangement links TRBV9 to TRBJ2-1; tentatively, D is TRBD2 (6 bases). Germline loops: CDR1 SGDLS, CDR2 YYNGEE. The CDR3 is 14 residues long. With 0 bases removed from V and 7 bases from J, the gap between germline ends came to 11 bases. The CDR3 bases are TGTGCCAGCAGCGTAGGTAGGGCGGGGAATGAGCAGTTCTTC. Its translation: CASSVGRAGNEQFF.

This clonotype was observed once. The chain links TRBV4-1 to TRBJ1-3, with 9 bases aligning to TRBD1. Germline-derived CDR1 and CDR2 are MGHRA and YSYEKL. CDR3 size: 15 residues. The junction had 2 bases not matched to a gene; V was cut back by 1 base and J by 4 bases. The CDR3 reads CASSQVTGGGNTIYF. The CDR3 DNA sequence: TGCGCCAGCAGCCAAGTAACAGGGGGCGGAAACACCATATATTTT.

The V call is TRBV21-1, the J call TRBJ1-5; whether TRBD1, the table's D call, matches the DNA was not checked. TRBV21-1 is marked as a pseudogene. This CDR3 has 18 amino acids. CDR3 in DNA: TGTGCCAGCACCAAAATCACCGGGACAGGGGTTGCAGGGCAGCCCCAGCATTTT. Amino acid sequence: CASTKITGTGVAGQPQHF.

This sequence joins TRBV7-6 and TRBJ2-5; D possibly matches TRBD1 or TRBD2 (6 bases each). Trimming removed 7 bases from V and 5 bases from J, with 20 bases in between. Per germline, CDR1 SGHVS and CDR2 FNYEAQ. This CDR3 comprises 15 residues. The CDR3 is CASTSTLGGVETQYF. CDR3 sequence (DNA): TGTGCCAGCACCTCAACCCTGGGGGGCGTGGAGACCCAGTACTTC.

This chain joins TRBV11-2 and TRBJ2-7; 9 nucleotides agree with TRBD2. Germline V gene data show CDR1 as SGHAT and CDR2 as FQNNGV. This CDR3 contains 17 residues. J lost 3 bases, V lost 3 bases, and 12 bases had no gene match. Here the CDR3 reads CASSFDGGLAGLYEQYV. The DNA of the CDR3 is TGTGCCAGCAGCTTCGATGGGGGACTAGCAGGACTCTACGAGCAGTACGTC.

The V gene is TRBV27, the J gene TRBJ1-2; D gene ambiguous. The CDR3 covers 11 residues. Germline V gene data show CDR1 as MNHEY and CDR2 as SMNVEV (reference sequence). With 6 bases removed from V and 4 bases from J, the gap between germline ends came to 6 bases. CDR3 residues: CASRAGYGYTF. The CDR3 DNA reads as TGTGCCAGCAGAGCAGGCTATGGCTACACCTTC.

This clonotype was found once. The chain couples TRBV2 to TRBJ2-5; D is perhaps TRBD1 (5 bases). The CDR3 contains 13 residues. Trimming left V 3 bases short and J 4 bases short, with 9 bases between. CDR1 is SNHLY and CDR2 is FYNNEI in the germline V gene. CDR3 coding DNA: TGTGCCAGCAGTGACAGGGTATCAGAGACCCAGTACTTC. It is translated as CASSDRVSETQYF.

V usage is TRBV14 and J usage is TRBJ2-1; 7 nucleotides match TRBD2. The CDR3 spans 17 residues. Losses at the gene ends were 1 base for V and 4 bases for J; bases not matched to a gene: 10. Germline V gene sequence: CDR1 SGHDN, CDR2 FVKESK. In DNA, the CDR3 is TGTGCCAGCAGCCAAGCGGTAACGGGAGGACCTTACAATGAGCAGTTCTTC. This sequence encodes CASSQAVTGGPYNEQFF.

For the CDR3, the DNA is TGTGCCAGCAGCCGCGGGACAGTAGGCGATGAGCAGTTCTTC. It yields the protein CASSRGTVGDEQFF. V and J are TRBV14 and TRBJ2-1; possible D gene TRBD1, 7 bases. This CDR3 is 14 amino acids long. With 4 bases removed from V and 8 bases from J, the gap between germline ends came to 15 bases. CDR1 and CDR2 (germline): SGHDN, FVKESK.

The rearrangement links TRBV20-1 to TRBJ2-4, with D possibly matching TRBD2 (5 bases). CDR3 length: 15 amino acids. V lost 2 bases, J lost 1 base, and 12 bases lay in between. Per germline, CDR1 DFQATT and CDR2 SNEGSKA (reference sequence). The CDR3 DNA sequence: TGCAGTGCTAGAAGGATTAGCGTGGCCAAAAACATTCAGTACTTC. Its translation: CSARRISVAKNIQYF.

CDR3 coding DNA: TGTGCCAGCAGTCGGCAAGGGGCTACTAGCACAGATACGCAGTATTTT. This sequence encodes CASSRQGATSTDTQYF. The rearrangement uses TRBV27 and TRBJ2-3; weak D call: TRBD1 (5 bases). The CDR3 contains 16 residues. V dropped 5 bases and J dropped 0 bases, with 15 bases sitting between them. Looked up from germline, CDR1 is MNHEY and CDR2 is SMNVEV (reference sequence).

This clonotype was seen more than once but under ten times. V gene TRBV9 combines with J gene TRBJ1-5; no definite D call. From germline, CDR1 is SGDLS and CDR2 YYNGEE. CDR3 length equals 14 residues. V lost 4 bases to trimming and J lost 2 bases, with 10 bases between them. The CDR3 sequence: CASSLGPGNQPQHF. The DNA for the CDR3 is TGTGCCAGCAGCTTAGGGCCTGGCAATCAGCCCCAGCATTTT.

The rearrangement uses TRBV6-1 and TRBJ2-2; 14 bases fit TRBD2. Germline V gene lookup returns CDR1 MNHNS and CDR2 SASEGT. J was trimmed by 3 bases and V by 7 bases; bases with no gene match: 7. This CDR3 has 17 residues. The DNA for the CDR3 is TGTGCCAGCATCGACCCGGGACTAGCGGGAGACACCGGGGAGCTGTTTTTT. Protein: CASIDPGLAGDTGELFF.